Shown below are 2 T cell receptor beta chains from a single sample sequenced in a study of shared T cell receptors in the human thymus. Here immunoSEQ multiplex PCR was the method, and the copy in TCRdb shows in-frame clones only, minus some. The sample lists over 450,000 clones; around 78% were seen once. These data were also filed under a second study, of human thymus T cells.

Sequencing input: thymocytes. The receptors derive from a boy in the first two years of life with a congenital heart defect.

This clone was found a few times. This sequence joins TRBV28 and TRBJ2-7; a weak D match, TRBD2 (6 bases). Trimming pared 10 bases from V and 5 bases from J, leaving 30 bases between. The CDR3 has 17 amino acids. Looked up from germline, CDR1 is MDHEN and CDR2 is SYDVKM. CDR3 region: CAISSGAGRDPRNEQYF. CDR3 bases: TGTGCCATTTCGTCGGGAGCCGGCAGGGATCCTCGGAACGAGCAGTACTTC.

V and J are TRBV27 and TRBJ2-7; 12 nucleotides align to TRBD2. This CDR3 is 14 amino acids long. Looked up from germline, CDR1 is MNHEY and CDR2 is SMNVEV (reference sequence). With V trimmed by 3 bases and J by 7 bases, 4 bases remained unmatched. The CDR3 coding sequence is TGTGCCAGCAGTTTGCTAGCGGGAGGGCGGGAGCAGTACTTC. Translation: CASSLLAGGREQYF.